This TCR beta chain was found in a study of CD8+ T cells in alopecia areata. Following extraction, RNA underwent reverse transcription to cDNA, which served as the sequencing template. Assay: immunoSEQ multiplex PCR; the TCRdb copy retains only in-frame clones and omits some. The repertoire consists of approximately 30,000 clones, with around 59% occurring once and the leading ten covering around two fifths. Sorted populations comprised CD4+ and CD8+ T cells obtained from PBMCs. The V gene's germline CDR1 is LGHNA and CDR2 YSLEER. CDR3 size: 15 residues. Between the trimmed V and J ends, which lost 0 bases and 4 bases, there was a span of 10 bases.

Sequenced: NKG2D-high CD8+ T cells sorted from blood. The V and J genes are TRBV4-3 and TRBJ2-1; D not certain. The origin of this receptor is a human donor with alopecia areata. This CDR3 reads CASSQDLGSYNEQFF. The CDR3 DNA is TGCGCCAGCAGCCAAGATTTAGGCAGTTACAATGAGCAGTTCTTC.